Listed here is a single TCR beta chain. Specified time point: pre-sensitization, week 0. Treatment indicated: therapeutic diphenylcyclopropenone sensitization with weekly scalp DPC. MiXCR, run by TCRdb on the RACE reads, gives a single entry per CDR3 protein. Here the sample spans about 300,000 distinct CDR3 sequences, around 5.5% being singletons. The data are from a study of human T cells and chemical hapten exposure. Germline trimming cut 2 bases from V and 2 bases from J; bases unmatched to any gene: 6. CDR1 and CDR2 (germline): SEHNR, FQNEAQ (reference sequence). There are 15 residues in the CDR3.

The V gene is TRBV7-9, the J gene TRBJ2-7; TRBD2 agrees at 7 bases. The source was whole blood, collected in connection with sensitization to the hapten diphenylcyclopropenone (DPC). The source of this sequence is a woman between 18 and 29 years old with alopecia areata. Some clones in this sample may be carry-over from other donors' samples. CDR3 residues: CASSLFAGVAYEQYF. The CDR3 DNA sequence: TGTGCCAGCAGCTTATTCGCGGGGGTCGCCTACGAGCAGTACTTC.